This TCR beta chain was identified in a study of radiation and T cells in renal cell carcinoma. Study observations and caveats: Top tumor clonotypes rose in blood 2 weeks post-radiation, then contracted. No pretreatment tumor biopsies were available for baseline clonotypes.

This CDR3 is 19 amino acids long. Germline CDR1 is SGHTA and CDR2 is FQGNSA. Unmatched junction bases numbered 19, after V lost 5 bases and J lost 4 bases. Documented time point: blood 4 weeks post-SBRT, at nephrectomy. Treatment noted: 15 Gy SBRT to primary tumor, nephrectomy 4 weeks later. Nephrectomy followed 15 Gy stereotactic body radiation by 4 weeks. Clear cell pathology was present in this patient's renal cell carcinoma. About this clone itself: Its antigen is still unknown.

Some clones are missing from TCRdb's copy, which holds only in-frame ones; the method was immunoSEQ multiplex PCR. The table lists roughly 82,000 clones, about nine tenths of them singletons, with 4.5% to 7% in the top ten. This chain uses TRBV7-2 with TRBJ2-3, with 9 bases that match TRBD2. This TCR was sampled from a woman in her 70s with renal cell carcinoma. The sequencing here drew on blood, taken from a patient whose treatment included radiotherapy and nephrectomy. CDR3 residues: CASSRIRSLAGNWADTQYF. In DNA form, the CDR3 reads TGTGCCAGCAGCCGAATTAGGTCTCTAGCGGGGAATTGGGCAGATACGCAGTATTTT.